Listed below are T cell receptor beta chains from one sample, sequenced in a study of OX40 agonist ivuxolimab in advanced cancers. Sequencing was performed with immunoSEQ multiplex PCR; in TCRdb, only in-frame clones are kept and a portion is missing. This sample yields 70,000 to 95,000 clones, of which about 86% are seen a single time; approximately 1.9% belongs to the top ten. The specimen was CD4+ or CD8+ T cells sorted from blood, collected in a trial of the OX40 agonist ivuxolimab. All receptors derive from an adult with an advanced solid tumor such as melanoma, head and neck, liver or kidney cancer. Each CDR3 is given with its conserved first and last residue. D genes are given only for firm matches.

TRBD2 TRBJ2-3 TRBV2 TGTGCCAGCGGACTAGCCTCAAGCACAGATACGCAGTATTTT CASGLASSTDTQYF
NA TRBJ2-7 TRBV27 TGTGCCAGCAGTAAAAGAGGGGTCCTGGGCGACGAGCAGTACTTC CASSKRGVLGDEQYF
NA TRBJ1-4 TRBV5-4 TGTGCCAGCAGCCCGGAACTGGGGACGGCAACTAATGAAAAACTGTTTTTT CASSPELGTATNEKLFF
NA TRBJ2-2 TRBV7-3 TGTGCCAGCAGCTTAAAAAAGAACACCGGGGAGCTGTTTTTT CASSLKKNTGELFF
TRBD1 TRBJ2-3 TRBV7-8 TGTGCCAGCAGCTTAGCCCCTCGGACAGGGGGTAAAAGTTGGGATTTTTATACGCAGTATTTT CASSLAPRTGGKSWDFYTQYF
NA TRBJ2-5 TRBV2 TGTGCCAGCAGTGGTGGCAGGGGAGAGACCCAGTACTTC CASSGGRGETQYF
TRBD1 TRBJ1-5 TRBV6-5 TGTGCCAGCAGTCCGACAGGGCCACAGCCCCAGCATTTT CASSPTGPQPQHF
TRBD1 TRBJ2-7 TRBV15 TGTGCCACCAGCAGAGACGGCAGGGGGCAAGGCGAGCAGTACTTC CATSRDGRGQGEQYF
NA TRBJ2-3 TRBV11-2 TGTGCCAGCAGCTTACATACCCGGGCCCGAGGCACAGATACGCAGTATTTT CASSLHTRARGTDTQYF
NA TRBJ1-5 TRBV6-1 TGTGCCAGCATCCGGACAGCCGGAGAGAGTCAGCCCCAGCATTTT CASIRTAGESQPQHF
NA TRBJ2-7 TRBV6-5 TGTGCCAGCAGTCTAGGGGGCGAGCAGTACTTC CASSLGGEQYF
NA TRBJ2-1 TRBV19 TGTGCCAGTAGTGCATCGAGACAGGACCCCTACAATGAGCAGTTCTTC CASSASRQDPYNEQFF
TRBD2 TRBJ2-1 TRBV7-2 TGTGCCAGCAGTTTCGGACTAGCGGGAGGAGAGCAGTTCTTC CASSFGLAGGEQFF
NA TRBJ1-1 TRBV6-5 TGTGCCAGCAGTGTGTCCGGGTTTGAAGCTTTCTTT CASSVSGFEAFF
NA TRBJ1-5 TRBV19 TGTGCCAGTAGTACAAGGGTTCGGCAGCCCCAGCATTTT CASSTRVRQPQHF
TRBD2 TRBJ2-2 TRBV15 TGTGCCACCAGCAGCAATCGAGCGGGGGGTTTCGGGGAGCTGTTTTTT CATSSNRAGGFGELFF
TRBD1 TRBJ1-2 TRBV2 TGTGCCAGCTACGGACAGGGGAAGCGGATTGACTATGGCTACACCTTC CASYGQGKRIDYGYTF
NA TRBJ1-1 TRBV9 TGTGCCAGCAGCGCAATCAGGGGTAACACTGAAGCTTTCTTT CASSAIRGNTEAFF